The T cell receptor (beta chain) described here comes from a study of control samples from healthy donors and cancer patients (dated by TCRdb to 2020 to 2022). Receptor amplification or capture employed the immunoSEQ multiplex PCR assay. Imported from immuneACCESS, the table was reduced by TCRdb to in-frame sequences with V and J called. These copies leave out some clones; in studies compared against another copy, an unresolved V gene accounts for under half, and the cause of the remainder is not known. In this sample the table shows under 200,000 clones, approximately 94% of which occur a single time. The ten largest clones capture 8.5% of the sample. Note on this clone: It lacks a known antigen. Base-call qualities are not available, and no considerably larger clone is one nucleotide away.

The CDR3 numbers 13 residues from cysteine through phenylalanine. Just CDR3 DNA is preserved here, 39 bases in frame from base 1. The germline V gene (reference sequence) sets CDR1 to WNHNN and CDR2 to SYGVQD. Sequencing was carried out using blood. This chain joins TRBV10-1 to TRBJ1-4; no D segment can be confidently identified. The origin of this receptor is a woman in her 40s in good health. The sequence in DNA is TGCACCTGGGCGCGTAGGGCAGAGGAAAAACTGTTTTTT. The resulting protein is CTWARRAEEKLFF.